This T cell receptor beta chain appears in the sequencing data of a study of cytomegalovirus exposure and HLA in healthy donors. Study summary: The same platform was used for the 130 or so validation repertoires as for the roughly 730 first-cohort repertoires, as reported in a later analysis.

Findings and caveats of the study: In vitro work confirmed that a few CMV-associated chains recognize CMV antigens. Associated with cytomegalovirus, according to the listing, were approximately 160 TCR beta chains.

V lost 2 bases and J 7 bases, leaving 12 bases between the germline ends. CDR1 is GTSNPN, CDR2 SVGIG, per germline (reference sequence). The CDR3 sequence is 13 residues long. Here immunoSEQ multiplex PCR was the method, and the copy in TCRdb shows in-frame clones only, minus some. The table has some 110,000 clones, around 83% seen once. Regarding this clone: As yet, its antigen is unknown.

The chain couples TRBV30 to TRBJ1-5, with TRBD1 as a possible D gene (5 bases). Sequencing was done on a sample of PBMCs. This sequence was found in a woman between 18 and 30 years old in good health and CMV-seropositive. CDR3 sequence (DNA): TGTGCCTGGAGTCGGGGGGGGTTACAGCCCCAGCATTTT. It encodes CAWSRGGLQPQHF.